The 10 T cell receptor beta chains below come from one sample, sequenced in a study of T cell repertoires in cytomegalovirus infection. TCRdb fed the reads into MiXCR, producing one record per CDR3 protein. This sample carries approximately 910,000 distinct CDR3 sequences, approximately 30% of them seen once, and the ten largest clones take roughly 12%. The antigens these receptors bind are not known. The sample consisted of cultured CD8+ T cells from PBMCs, taken from culture after CMV antigen stimulation. All receptors derive from a human donor in good health (CMV status not recorded). Some clones in this sample may be carry-over from other donors' samples.

At least ten counts were recorded for this clonotype. The genes are TRBV7-2 and TRBJ2-1; a possible D gene is TRBD2 (6 bases). Germline CDR1 reads SGHTA; CDR2 reads FQGNSA. This CDR3 has 18 residues. Between the trimmed V and J ends, which lost 1 base and 3 bases, there was a span of 19 bases. CDR3 loop: CASSLEAGNTLFYNEQFF. For the CDR3, the DNA is TGTGCCAGCAGCTTAGAAGCGGGTAACACGCTATTCTACAATGAGCAGTTCTTC.

This clonotype was detected a few times. The chain employs TRBV6-2 or TRBV6-3 and TRBJ2-2; D gene unclear. Trimming cost V 2 bases and J 1 base, with 11 bases left between them. From germline, CDR1 is MNHEY and CDR2 SVGEGT. The CDR3 is 16 amino acids. The CDR3 sequence is CASSYEGERNTGELFF. The CDR3 nucleotides read TGTGCCAGCAGTTACGAAGGAGAGCGGAACACCGGGGAGCTGTTTTTT.

V usage is TRBV2 and J usage is TRBJ2-5; 9 positions agree with TRBD2. Per germline, CDR1 SNHLY and CDR2 FYNNEI. The CDR3 spans 14 residues. Trimming cost V 4 bases and J 4 bases; bases outside gene matches: 4. CDR3 amino acids: CASSGGTSRETQYF. The DNA of the CDR3 is TGTGCCAGCAGTGGCGGGACTAGCCGAGAGACCCAGTACTTC.

The chain recombines TRBV11-2 with TRBJ2-7; D might be TRBD2 (5 bases). The CDR3 has 14 residues. Germline CDR1 and CDR2: SGHAT and FQNNGV. Trimming removed 5 bases from V and 3 bases from J, with 14 bases in between. CDR3 coding DNA: TGTGCCAGCAGCCCTAGCAGGTCCCTCTACGAGCAGTACTTC. Encoded protein: CASSPSRSLYEQYF.

This clonotype has only a few counts. The rearrangement links TRBV5-6 to TRBJ2-7; tentative D call: TRBD1 (5 bases). CDR3 length: 13 residues. The V and J ends lost 7 bases and 1 base respectively, with 12 bases between them. Germline CDR1 SGHDT, CDR2 YYEEEE. The CDR3 loop reads CASASGLSYEQYF. In nucleotides, the CDR3 is TGTGCCAGCGCTTCAGGGCTTTCCTACGAGCAGTACTTC.

The table lists this clonotype with a few counts. The chain couples TRBV20-1 to TRBJ1-5; maybe TRBD1 (5 bases). Trimming took off 1 base at V and 2 bases at J, with 12 bases between the two ends. The CDR3 runs 15 residues. Germline-derived CDR1 and CDR2 are DFQATT and SNEGSKA (reference sequence). The CDR3 DNA sequence: TGCAGTGCTAGAGGGAGGGGTTTTGGCAATCAGCCCCAGCATTTT. Its translation: CSARGRGFGNQPQHF.

Only a few counts were recorded for this clonotype. V and J are TRBV10-3 and TRBJ1-3; 8 positions agree with TRBD1. Germline-derived CDR1 and CDR2 are ENHRY and SYGVKD. This CDR3 comprises 14 residues. The J segment lost 0 bases and the V segment lost 6 bases, leaving 1 base of the junction unmatched. As DNA, the CDR3 is TGTGCCATCAGGACAGGGGTCTCTGGAAACACCATATATTTT. Protein sequence: CAIRTGVSGNTIYF.

This clonotype was found many times. For the CDR3, the DNA is TGTGCCAGCAGCTTCAGGGTACAGGCTTACGGAGGCGCAGATACGCAGTATTTT. This gives the protein CASSFRVQAYGGADTQYF. The rearrangement joins TRBV7-6 to TRBJ2-3; D assignment may be TRBD1 or TRBD2 (5 bases each). The CDR3 has 18 residues. Germline assignment: CDR1 SGHVS and CDR2 FNYEAQ. V was trimmed by 3 bases and J by 4 bases, leaving 23 bases between them. Based on the CDR3 plus reference TRBV7-6 and TRBJ2-3, the full variable domain is GAGVSQSPRYKVTKRGQDVALRCDPISGHVSLYWYRQALGQGPEFLTYFNYEAQQDKSGLPNDRFSAERPEGSISTLTIQRTEQRDSAMYRCASSFRVQAYGGADTQYFGPGTRLTVL.

This clonotype was picked up a small number of times. V and J are TRBV7-6 and TRBJ1-4, with D perhaps TRBD1 (5 bases). CDR1 SGHVS and CDR2 FNYEAQ come from the germline V gene. The ends were cut back, 1 base at V and 12 bases at J, with 15 bases in the middle. The CDR3 totals 14 residues. In DNA, the CDR3 is TGTGCCAGCAGCTTAGGGGGACTGACCAAGGAACTGTTTTTT. As protein: CASSLGGLTKELFF.

This clonotype was picked up one time. The CDR3 loop reads CASSEQTGSGNTIYF. As DNA, the CDR3 is TGTGCCAGCAGTGAACAGACGGGGTCTGGAAACACCATATATTTT. V is TRBV2 and J is TRBJ1-3, with D hard to call. With 2 bases removed from V and 1 base from J, the gap between germline ends came to 9 bases. Germline V gene data show CDR1 as SNHLY and CDR2 as FYNNEI. The CDR3 extends over 15 amino acids.